The count of the clone carrying this TCR beta chain is one. TCRdb keeps only in-frame clones here, not all; method: immunoSEQ multiplex PCR. The sample records about 130,000 clones, 79% being singletons. These data are taken from a study of cytotoxic CD8 clonotypes in ibrutinib-treated CLL. Germline CDR1 is KGHSH and CDR2 is LQKENI. The CDR3 is 15 amino acids. Trimming cost V 5 bases and J 9 bases; bases outside gene matches: 7. The TCR sequence derives from a human donor with chronic lymphocytic leukemia. This chain links TRBV18 with TRBJ2-1, with 13 positions matching TRBD2. The sequencing here drew on PBMCs, taken after 12 months of ibrutinib treatment. CDR3 amino acids: CASSSSGTSGIEQFF. In nucleotides, the CDR3 is TGTGCCAGCTCATCCTCCGGGACTAGCGGGATTGAGCAGTTCTTC. The full variable domain, with the rest looked up from reference TRBV18 and TRBJ2-1, is NAGVMQNPRHLVRRRGQEARLRCSPMKGHSHVYWYRQLPEEGLKFMVYLQKENIIDESGMPKERFSAEFPKEGPSILRIQQVVRGDSAAYFCASSSSGTSGIEQFFGPGTRLTVL.